Following are 3 T cell receptor beta chains from one sample sequenced in a study of Graves' ophthalmopathy and Graves' hyperthyroidism (dated by TCRdb to 2017 to 2018). These reads were obtained on an Illumina HiSeq 2000. TCR beta CDR3 regions were amplified from RNA transcripts for repertoire sequencing. A first-round RT-PCR used HTBI primers with the Qiagen OneStep RT-PCR kit, followed by a second-round multiplex PCR, size selection and purification. TCRdb itself trimmed the public reads at Q25 with fastp, ran MiXCR and retained productive beta chains. CDR3 protein duplicates are merged, each entry listing the most common genes and DNA. This sample is represented by 340,000 or so distinct CDR3 sequences; roughly a sixth of them were singletons. The ten largest clonotypes hold roughly 12% of the sample. Sample: peripheral blood. All receptors derive from an adult man with Graves' ophthalmopathy.

The chain joins TRBV10-1 to TRBJ1-1, with D perhaps TRBD1 (6 bases). Trimming took off 2 bases at V and 1 base at J, with 8 bases between the two ends. This CDR3 is built from 14 residues. Germline CDR1 and CDR2: WNHNN and SYGVQD (reference sequence). CDR3 protein: CASSEDRRNTEAFF. The CDR3 coding sequence is TGCGCCAGCAGTGAGGACAGGAGGAACACTGAAGCTTTCTTT.

At least ten counts were recorded for this clonotype. The rearrangement joins TRBV6-5 to TRBJ2-7, with 10 nucleotides matching TRBD1. CDR1 MNHEY and CDR2 SVGAGI come from the germline V gene. The junction had 4 bases not matched to a gene; V was cut back by 2 bases and J by 3 bases. This CDR3 contains 15 residues. The CDR3 sequence: CASSYPGQGIYEQYF. CDR3 bases: TGTGCCAGCAGTTACCCGGGACAGGGGATCTACGAGCAGTACTTC.

This clonotype showed up many times. This chain connects TRBV5-1 to TRBJ2-5; 9 nucleotides agree with TRBD2. This CDR3 has 15 residues. CDR1 and CDR2 (germline): SGHRS, YFSETQ. J gave up 5 bases and V 2 bases, and 7 bases lay outside the gene matches. The chain's CDR3 is CASSLAGGWQETQYF. The CDR3 DNA reads TGCGCCAGCAGCTTAGCGGGGGGTTGGCAGGAGACCCAGTACTTC.